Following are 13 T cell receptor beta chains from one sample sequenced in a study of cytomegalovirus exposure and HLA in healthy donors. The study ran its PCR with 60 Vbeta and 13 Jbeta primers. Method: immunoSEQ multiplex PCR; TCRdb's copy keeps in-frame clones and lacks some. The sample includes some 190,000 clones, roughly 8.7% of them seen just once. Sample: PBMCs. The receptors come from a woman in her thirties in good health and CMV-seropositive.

The CDR3 DNA reads as TGTGCCAGCAGTTACTTCCGACACGATGGCTACACCTTC. Amino acids: CASSYFRHDGYTF. J is TRBJ1-2 and V is TRBV6-5; D remains unclear. CDR3 length: 13 residues. V was clipped by 1 base and J by 6 bases, with 9 bases between them. The germline V gene encodes CDR1 MNHEY and CDR2 SVGAGI.

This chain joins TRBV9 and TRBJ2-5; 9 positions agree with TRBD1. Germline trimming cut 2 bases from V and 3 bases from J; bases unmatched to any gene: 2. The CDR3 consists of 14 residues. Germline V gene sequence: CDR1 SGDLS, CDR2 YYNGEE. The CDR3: CASSVRDREETQYF. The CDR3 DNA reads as TGTGCCAGCAGCGTCCGGGACAGGGAAGAGACCCAGTACTTC.

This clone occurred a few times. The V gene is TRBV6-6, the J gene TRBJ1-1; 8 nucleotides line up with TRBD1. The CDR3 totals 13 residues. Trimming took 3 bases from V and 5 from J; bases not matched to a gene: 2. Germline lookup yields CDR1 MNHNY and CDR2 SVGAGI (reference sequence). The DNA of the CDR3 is TGTGCCAGCAGTTATACAGGGGGAACTGAAGCTTTCTTT. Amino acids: CASSYTGGTEAFF.

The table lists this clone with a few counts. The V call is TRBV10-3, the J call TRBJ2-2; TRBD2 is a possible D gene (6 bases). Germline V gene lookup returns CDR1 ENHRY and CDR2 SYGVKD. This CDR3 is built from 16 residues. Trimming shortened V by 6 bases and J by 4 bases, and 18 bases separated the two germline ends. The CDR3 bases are TGTGCCATCAGCCGATGGGGACTTGGGGTCACCGGGGAGCTGTTTTTT. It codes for CAISRWGLGVTGELFF.

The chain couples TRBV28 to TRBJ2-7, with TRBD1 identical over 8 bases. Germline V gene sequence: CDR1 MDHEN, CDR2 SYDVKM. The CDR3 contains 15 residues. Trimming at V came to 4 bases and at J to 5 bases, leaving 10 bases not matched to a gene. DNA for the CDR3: TGTGCCAGCAGTTATAGACAGGGGTGGGGAAACGAGCAGTACTTC. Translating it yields CASSYRQGWGNEQYF.

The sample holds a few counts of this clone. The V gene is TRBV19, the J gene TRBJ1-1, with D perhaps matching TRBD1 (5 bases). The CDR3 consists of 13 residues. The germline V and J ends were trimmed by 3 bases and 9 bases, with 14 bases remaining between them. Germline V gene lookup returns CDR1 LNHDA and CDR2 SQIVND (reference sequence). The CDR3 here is CASSMNERTQAFF. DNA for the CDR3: TGTGCCAGTAGTATGAACGAAAGGACACAAGCTTTCTTT. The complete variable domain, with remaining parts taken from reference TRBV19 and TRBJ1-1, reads DGGITQSPKYLFRKEGQNVTLSCEQNLNHDAMYWYRQDPGQGLRLIYYSQIVNDFQKGDIAEGYSVSREKKESFPLTVTSAQKNPTAFYLCASSMNERTQAFFGQGTRLTVV.

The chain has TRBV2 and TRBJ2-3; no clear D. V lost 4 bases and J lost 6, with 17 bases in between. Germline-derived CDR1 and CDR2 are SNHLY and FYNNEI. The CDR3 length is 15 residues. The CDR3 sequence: CASSGGGVSLDTQYF. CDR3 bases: TGTGCCAGCAGTGGTGGTGGAGTGAGTCTCGATACGCAGTATTTT.

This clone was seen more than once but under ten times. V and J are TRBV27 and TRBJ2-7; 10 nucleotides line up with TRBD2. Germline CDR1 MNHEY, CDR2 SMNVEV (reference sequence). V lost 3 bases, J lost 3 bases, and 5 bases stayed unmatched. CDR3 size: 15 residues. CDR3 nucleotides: TGTGCCAGCAGTTTTGGTATAGCGGGAGGCTACGAGCAGTACTTC. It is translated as CASSFGIAGGYEQYF.

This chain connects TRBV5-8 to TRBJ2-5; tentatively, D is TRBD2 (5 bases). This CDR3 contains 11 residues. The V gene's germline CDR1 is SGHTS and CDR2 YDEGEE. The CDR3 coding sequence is TGTGTCGAAACTAGATCGGAGACCCAGTACTTC. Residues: CVETRSETQYF.

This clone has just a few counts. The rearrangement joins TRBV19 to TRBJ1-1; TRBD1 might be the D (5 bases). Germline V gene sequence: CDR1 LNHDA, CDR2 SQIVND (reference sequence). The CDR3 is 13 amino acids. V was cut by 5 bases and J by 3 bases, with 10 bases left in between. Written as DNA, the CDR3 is TGTGCCAGTAGTTGGCCAGGGTACACTGAAGCTTTCTTT. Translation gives CASSWPGYTEAFF.

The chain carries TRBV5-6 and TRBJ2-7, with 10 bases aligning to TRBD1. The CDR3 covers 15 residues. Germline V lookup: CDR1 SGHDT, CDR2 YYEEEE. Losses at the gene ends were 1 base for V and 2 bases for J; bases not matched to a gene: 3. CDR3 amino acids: CASSLIGQGAYEQYF. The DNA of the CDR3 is TGTGCCAGCAGCTTGATCGGACAGGGGGCCTACGAGCAGTACTTC.

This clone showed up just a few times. DNA for the CDR3: TGTGCCAGCAGTTTATCCCCCGGGACTAGCGGTTACGAGCAGTACTTC. Translation: CASSLSPGTSGYEQYF. The genes are TRBV28 and TRBJ2-5, with 11 positions matching TRBD2. Near its end, the DNA agrees better with TRBJ2-7, so the J call may be wrong. The CDR3 runs to 16 residues. The germline V gene encodes CDR1 MDHEN and CDR2 SYDVKM.

CDR3 sequence (DNA): TGTGCCATCAGGACACAGGGCGCAGAGACCCAGTACTTC. It yields the protein CAIRTQGAETQYF. The V call is TRBV10-3, the J call TRBJ2-5, with D possibly TRBD1 on 6 matching bases. In germline, CDR1 is ENHRY, CDR2 SYGVKD. V lost 6 bases and J lost 4, with 12 bases in between. The CDR3 sequence is 13 residues long.